The next 5 T cell receptor beta chains were all read from a single sample in a study of neurological immune-mediated disorders. MiXCR, run by TCRdb on the 5' RACE reads, gives a single entry per CDR3 protein. The sample consists of more than 50,000 distinct CDR3 sequences, less than 5.5% of them appearing once. Sequencing input: PBMCs. Receptors were obtained from a woman in her 30s with multiple sclerosis.

This clonotype was counted a few times. The chain joins TRBV5-1 to TRBJ1-1; 7 bases fit TRBD1. Per germline, CDR1 SGHRS and CDR2 YFSETQ. This CDR3 is built from 13 residues. J lost 6 bases, V lost 4 bases, and 6 bases had no gene match. The CDR3 is CASSRTGAPEAFF. The CDR3 nucleotides read TGCGCCAGCAGCCGAACAGGGGCCCCTGAAGCTTTCTTT.

This clonotype turned up a few times. This chain uses TRBV6-5 with TRBJ2-7; D is perhaps TRBD2 (6 bases). The V gene's germline CDR1 is MNHEY and CDR2 SVGAGI. Between the trimmed V and J ends, which lost 6 bases and 0 bases, there was a span of 18 bases. CDR3 length equals 16 residues. This chain's CDR3 is CASRPGRLGGSYEQYF. CDR3 DNA: TGTGCCAGCAGACCCGGCCGACTGGGGGGCTCCTACGAGCAGTACTTC.

In its sample, this clonotype was seen many times. The CDR3 region has the DNA TGCAGTGCTCCGTCGAAGGCCCAGTACTTC. As protein: CSAPSKAQYF. The chain links TRBV20-1 to TRBJ2-5; the D is unclear. The CDR3 extends over 10 amino acids. Germline CDR1 and CDR2: DFQATT and SNEGSKA (reference sequence). V was cut by 5 bases and J by 9 bases, with 10 bases left in between.

The V and J genes are TRBV12-3 or TRBV12-4 and TRBJ2-3; 8 bases fit TRBD2. V shed 8 bases and J 0 bases; nucleotides not matched to a gene: 7. The CDR3 length is 15 residues. In nucleotides, the CDR3 is TGTGCCAGCGCATACCGGGGGGGGAGCACAGATACGCAGTATTTT. This encodes CASAYRGGSTDTQYF.

In its sample, this clonotype was seen many times. This chain's CDR3 is CASSYQGVGNEQFF. The CDR3 bases are TGTGCCAGCAGTTATCAAGGTGTTGGCAATGAGCAGTTCTTC. The V and J genes are TRBV6-5 and TRBJ2-1; D is uncertain. Germline V CDR1 and CDR2: MNHEY, SVGAGI. The CDR3 is 14 residues long. The V gene lost 3 bases and the J gene lost 6 bases, with 12 bases spanning the gap.